The present T cell receptor beta chain was sequenced within a study of T cells in localized non-small cell lung cancer. Points from the study as a whole: Higher adjacent-lung clonality was associated with shorter survival. Because only a single region of the tumor was sequenced, heterogeneity remains possible. Uninvolved neighboring lung showed the greatest T cell clonality, exceeding tumor. The appearance of a median approximately 57 of the top 100 tumor clones was seen in adjacent lung.

The CDR3 is 16 residues long. The germline V gene encodes CDR1 MNHNS and CDR2 SASEGT. After removal of 4 bases from V and 8 bases from J, the junction contained 9 bases not matched to a gene. As to this clone: The antigen is undetermined.

Generated by immunoSEQ multiplex PCR, the TCRdb table keeps only in-frame clones and is missing some. The repertoire includes some 50,000 clones, roughly 86% of them detected once, and around 16% sits in the top ten. This receptor was obtained from a female donor with stage II lung adenocarcinoma. The chain carries TRBV6-1 and TRBJ2-1; 12 positions match TRBD2. The sequenced sample was PBMCs, obtained before any cancer treatment. The CDR3 loop reads CASSALLAGGGDEQFF. The DNA of the CDR3 is TGTGCCAGCAGTGCCCTACTAGCGGGGGGCGGAGATGAGCAGTTCTTC.